This is a list of T cell receptor beta chains from one sample in a study of tumor-infiltrating lymphocytes in primary liver carcinoma. MiXCR, applied by TCRdb to the multiplex PCR reads, yields one record per CDR3 protein. Among some 30,000 distinct CDR3 sequences listed, about 71% were seen once. Specimen: liver tumor tissue from sampling region 3. The receptors shown here come from a woman in her twenties or thirties with primary liver carcinoma and hepatitis B virus infection. Both conserved end residues are part of each CDR3. Fields, in order: J gene, V gene, D gene, clone size, CDR3 protein, CDR3 DNA. D genes are given only for firm matches. Part of the rows lack a size; the others show once, few, many or a class for expanded clones.

J gene: TRBJ2-7
V gene: TRBV11-2
D gene: .
clone size: .
CDR3 protein: CASCLIHGTYEQYF
CDR3 DNA: TGTGCCAGCTGCTTAATACATGGGACCTACGAGCAGTACTTC

J gene: TRBJ2-3
V gene: TRBV11-2
D gene: TRBD1
clone size: many
CDR3 protein: CASSLDREVDTQYF
CDR3 DNA: TGTGCCAGCAGCCTGGACAGGGAGGTAGATACGCAGTATTTT

J gene: TRBJ2-3
V gene: TRBV11-3
D gene: .
clone size: many
CDR3 protein: CASSFGLGSGLTDTQYF
CDR3 DNA: TGTGCCAGCAGCTTCGGACTCGGTAGCGGCCTCACAGATACGCAGTATTTT

J gene: TRBJ2-4
V gene: TRBV11-2
D gene: .
clone size: many
CDR3 protein: CASSLEPKNIQYF
CDR3 DNA: TGTGCCAGCAGCTTAGAGCCCAAAAACATTCAGTACTTC

J gene: TRBJ1-2
V gene: TRBV11-2
D gene: TRBD1
clone size: many
CDR3 protein: CASSLAGQDYGYTF
CDR3 DNA: TGTGCCAGCAGCTTAGCGGGACAGGACTATGGCTACACCTTC

J gene: TRBJ1-2
V gene: TRBV6-5
D gene: .
clone size: many
CDR3 protein: CASNKGSGRSYTF
CDR3 DNA: TGTGCCAGCAATAAGGGATCGGGTCGAAGCTACACCTTC

J gene: TRBJ2-7
V gene: TRBV11-2
D gene: .
clone size: .
CDR3 protein: CASSLSVSPEQYF
CDR3 DNA: TGTGCCAGCAGCTTAAGCGTTTCCCCCGAGCAGTACTTC

J gene: TRBJ2-7
V gene: TRBV5-6
D gene: .
clone size: .
CDR3 protein: CAGSLRTGLSQYF
CDR3 DNA: TGTGCCGGCAGTTTACGAACAGGGCTATCGCAGTACTTC

J gene: TRBJ2-7
V gene: TRBV6-5
D gene: .
clone size: .
CDR3 protein: CASSNKDSGSYEQYF
CDR3 DNA: TGTGCCAGCAGTAATAAGGACAGCGGCTCCTACGAGCAGTACTTC

J gene: TRBJ2-7
V gene: TRBV19
D gene: TRBD1
clone size: .
CDR3 protein: CASSKPSGTAIYEQYF
CDR3 DNA: TGTGCCAGTAGTAAACCCTCCGGGACAGCGATTTACGAGCAGTACTTC

J gene: TRBJ2-2
V gene: TRBV6-5
D gene: .
clone size: .
CDR3 protein: CASSPRTWFTEELFF
CDR3 DNA: TGTGCCAGCAGTCCACGGACATGGTTCACCGAGGAGCTGTTTTTT

J gene: TRBJ2-7
V gene: TRBV11-2
D gene: TRBD2
clone size: many
CDR3 protein: CASSLEPSGSGEQYF
CDR3 DNA: TGTGCCAGCAGCTTAGAGCCTAGCGGGAGCGGCGAGCAGTACTTC

J gene: TRBJ2-7
V gene: TRBV4-2
D gene: .
clone size: .
CDR3 protein: CASSQDHHEQCF
CDR3 DNA: TGTGCCAGTAGCCAAGATCACCACGAGCAGTGCTTC